Listed below are T cell receptor beta chains from one sample, sequenced in a study of T cells in Graves' hyperthyroidism and ophthalmopathy. TCRdb re-called the multiplex PCR reads through MiXCR, storing one row per CDR3 protein. The table records hundreds of thousands of distinct CDR3 sequences, 13% of them present only once. The sequenced material came from blood. The source is a woman younger than 30 with Graves' hyperthyroidism. Each CDR3 is given with its conserved first and last residue. The D gene is left open where the match is weak. Only part of the rows carry a size: once, few, many, or a class if the clone is expanded.

J: TRBJ2-1; V: TRBV7-8; size: many; D: TRBD2; DNA: TGTGCCAGCACCGGATCTCCGTCGGGAGGTGAGCAGTTCTTC; CDR3: CASTGSPSGGEQFF
J: TRBJ2-2; V: TRBV25-1; size: few; D: -; DNA: TGTGCCACCACGAGTCGGGACGGGAAAGGGGAGCTGTTTTTT; CDR3: CATTSRDGKGELFF
J: TRBJ2-1; V: TRBV9; size: many; D: -; DNA: TGTGCCAGCAGCGTAGGCATTAGCTATGAGCAGTTCTTC; CDR3: CASSVGISYEQFF
J: TRBJ1-6; V: TRBV5-4; size: -; D: TRBD1; DNA: TGTGCCAGCAGCTCCGACAGGGTCGGAGTAAATTCACCCCTCCACTTT; CDR3: CASSSDRVGVNSPLHF
J: TRBJ2-7; V: TRBV6-2/TRBV6-3; size: -; D: -; DNA: TGTGCCAGCAGTTACCTGGGTAGGTACGAGCAGTACTTC; CDR3: CASSYLGRYEQYF
J: TRBJ2-7; V: TRBV4-1; size: few; D: -; DNA: TGCGCCAGCAGCCAACACCAGACGGGCGAGCAGTACTTC; CDR3: CASSQHQTGEQYF
J: TRBJ2-3; V: TRBV6-2/TRBV6-3; size: many; D: -; DNA: TGTGCCAGCAGCTCCGTGGGGGCGAGCACAGATACGCAGTATTTT; CDR3: CASSSVGASTDTQYF
J: TRBJ1-2; V: TRBV24-1; size: many; D: -; DNA: TGTGCCACCAGTGATTTGGGCAGTACCTATGGCTACACCTTC; CDR3: CATSDLGSTYGYTF
J: TRBJ1-2; V: TRBV4-1; size: few; D: -; DNA: TGCGCCAGCAGCCAAGATAGAGAAACGGATCGGTCCTATGGCTACACCTTC; CDR3: CASSQDRETDRSYGYTF
J: TRBJ1-5; V: TRBV20-1; size: many; D: -; DNA: TGCAGTGCTCCTTCAGGGAGCAATCAGCCCCAGCATTTT; CDR3: CSAPSGSNQPQHF
J: TRBJ2-1; V: TRBV7-6; size: few; D: -; DNA: TGTGCCAGCAGCTTAGTGGCGGATGAGCAGTTCTTC; CDR3: CASSLVADEQFF